A selection of T cell receptor beta chains follows, all from one sample in a study of Graves' ophthalmopathy and Graves' hyperthyroidism. TCRdb re-analysed the multiplex PCR reads in MiXCR, keeping a single row per CDR3 protein. This table has some 39,000 distinct CDR3 sequences, approximately 55% appearing once. The sequencing sample was made of peripheral blood. The receptors were sampled from an adult woman with stable Graves' hyperthyroidism. CDR3s include the opening cysteine and the closing phenylalanine or tryptophan. Each record gives: clone size, V gene, D gene, J gene, CDR3 DNA, CDR3 protein. A D gene is named only where the DNA matches it firmly. Size tells how often a clone was seen (once, few, many) or the class of an expanded clone, and some rows leave it out.

abundance: -
v_gene: TRBV15
d_gene: -
j_gene: TRBJ2-7
CDR3nt: TGTGCCACCAGCAGAGAGTCAGGCTACGAGCAGTACTTC
CDR3aa: CATSRESGYEQYF

abundance: once
v_gene: TRBV20-1
d_gene: TRBD1
j_gene: TRBJ1-5
CDR3nt: TGCAGTGCTAGACAAGGGGGCGGGGGCAATCAGCCCCAGCATTTT
CDR3aa: CSARQGGGGNQPQHF

abundance: -
v_gene: TRBV10-3
d_gene: TRBD2
j_gene: TRBJ2-5
CDR3nt: TGTGCCATCAGTGAGACCGCTAGCGGGGGGGAGACCCAGTACTTC
CDR3aa: CAISETASGGETQYF

abundance: many
v_gene: TRBV7-2
d_gene: TRBD2
j_gene: TRBJ2-3
CDR3nt: TGTGCCAGCAGCTTAGGGACTAGGACAGATACGCAGTATTTT
CDR3aa: CASSLGTRTDTQYF

abundance: many
v_gene: TRBV4-1
d_gene: -
j_gene: TRBJ1-2
CDR3nt: TGCGCCAGCAGCCCCCATGACCCTTTCTATGGCTACACCTTC
CDR3aa: CASSPHDPFYGYTF

abundance: -
v_gene: TRBV7-2
d_gene: -
j_gene: TRBJ2-5
CDR3nt: TGTGCCAGCAGTAATGACGGTAGGGAGACCCAGTACTTC
CDR3aa: CASSNDGRETQYF

abundance: -
v_gene: TRBV10-2
d_gene: -
j_gene: TRBJ1-3
CDR3nt: TGCGCCAGCATGGCTGGAAACACCATATATTTT
CDR3aa: CASMAGNTIYF

abundance: many
v_gene: TRBV6-1
d_gene: -
j_gene: TRBJ1-5
CDR3nt: TGTGCCACCCGACCGACTAACGGCAGGGATGATCAGCCCCAGCATTTT
CDR3aa: CATRPTNGRDDQPQHF

abundance: -
v_gene: TRBV7-9
d_gene: TRBD2
j_gene: TRBJ2-7
CDR3nt: TGTGCCAGCAGCTCCCGTAGGGTAGCGGGAGTGAAGTACGAGCAGTACTTC
CDR3aa: CASSSRRVAGVKYEQYF

abundance: -
v_gene: TRBV15
d_gene: -
j_gene: TRBJ1-4
CDR3nt: TGTGCCACCAGCAGCCGGGACGCAAATGAAAAACTGTTTTTT
CDR3aa: CATSSRDANEKLFF

abundance: many
v_gene: TRBV10-1
d_gene: -
j_gene: TRBJ2-5
CDR3nt: TGCGCCAGCAGTGAGTTAAGGCAGATTGGGCGAGAGACCCAGTACTTC
CDR3aa: CASSELRQIGRETQYF

abundance: -
v_gene: TRBV20-1
d_gene: -
j_gene: TRBJ1-5
CDR3nt: TGCAGTGCTAGAGAGGGCAGGGAATTTCAGCCCCAGCATTTT
CDR3aa: CSAREGREFQPQHF

abundance: many
v_gene: TRBV20-1
d_gene: TRBD2
j_gene: TRBJ2-3
CDR3nt: TGCAGTGTTTGGAGCGGGAGTCCCACAGATACGCAGTATTTT
CDR3aa: CSVWSGSPTDTQYF

abundance: many
v_gene: TRBV5-1
d_gene: -
j_gene: TRBJ2-2
CDR3nt: TGCGCCAGCAGCAGGGACTCGTTAACCGGGGAGCTGTTTTTT
CDR3aa: CASSRDSLTGELFF